These T cell receptor beta chains were read from a single sample in a study of cytomegalovirus exposure and HLA in healthy donors. Here immunoSEQ multiplex PCR was the method, and the copy in TCRdb shows in-frame clones only, minus some. The table shows roughly 190,000 clones, with about nine tenths occurring only once. The sample taken for sequencing was PBMCs. These receptors were obtained from a boy aged 2 to 10 in good health and CMV-seronegative. The CDR3 runs from the conserved cysteine through the conserved F or W. Fields, in order: J gene, CDR3 length, clone size, D gene, V gene, CDR3 DNA, CDR3 protein. D genes are given only for firm matches. Clone size is not always given. Where it is, it says once, few, many or a class for expanded clones.

J gene: TRBJ1-1
CDR3 length: 14
clone size: few
D gene: -
V gene: TRBV6-5
CDR3 DNA: TGTGCCAGCAGTTACGCGGGGGGAGGAACTGAAGCTTTCTTT
CDR3 protein: CASSYAGGGTEAFF

J gene: TRBJ2-5
CDR3 length: 14
clone size: -
D gene: TRBD1
V gene: TRBV28
CDR3 DNA: TGTGCCAGCACCAGGGCGGGACAGGGAGAGACCCAGTACTTC
CDR3 protein: CASTRAGQGETQYF

J gene: TRBJ1-5
CDR3 length: 12
clone size: -
D gene: -
V gene: TRBV27
CDR3 DNA: TGTGCCAGCAGCTCTGTTGATCAGCCCCAGCATTTT
CDR3 protein: CASSSVDQPQHF

J gene: TRBJ2-1
CDR3 length: 15
clone size: -
D gene: TRBD2
V gene: TRBV2
CDR3 DNA: TGTGCCAGCAGTTTAACTAGCGGGGGATACAATGAGCAGTTCTTC
CDR3 protein: CASSLTSGGYNEQFF

J gene: TRBJ2-7
CDR3 length: 16
clone size: -
D gene: -
V gene: TRBV21-1
CDR3 DNA: TGTGCCAGCAGCAAAGCGGCAGGGGTAGGGTCCTACGAGCAGTACTTC
CDR3 protein: CASSKAAGVGSYEQYF

J gene: TRBJ1-1
CDR3 length: 11
clone size: -
D gene: -
V gene: TRBV29-1
CDR3 DNA: TGCAGCGTCCTGGGGCCTGCTGAAGCTTTCTTT
CDR3 protein: CSVLGPAEAFF

J gene: TRBJ1-2
CDR3 length: 16
clone size: -
D gene: -
V gene: TRBV7-9
CDR3 DNA: TGTGCCAGCAGCTTAGGTGGCTTCGAGGGCAACTATGGCTACACCTTC
CDR3 protein: CASSLGGFEGNYGYTF

J gene: TRBJ2-2
CDR3 length: 14
clone size: -
D gene: TRBD1
V gene: TRBV6-1
CDR3 DNA: TGTGCCAGCACACGGCAGGGGGAGACCGGGGAGCTGTTTTTT
CDR3 protein: CASTRQGETGELFF

J gene: TRBJ1-1
CDR3 length: 13
clone size: -
D gene: -
V gene: TRBV19
CDR3 DNA: TGTGCCAGTAGTATAGGGCAGAACACTGAAGCTTTCTTT
CDR3 protein: CASSIGQNTEAFF

J gene: TRBJ1-5
CDR3 length: 15
clone size: -
D gene: TRBD1
V gene: TRBV11-2
CDR3 DNA: TGTGCCAGCAGCTTAGGGTCAGGGGGCACTCAGCCCCAGCATTTT
CDR3 protein: CASSLGSGGTQPQHF

J gene: TRBJ2-3
CDR3 length: 16
clone size: -
D gene: TRBD2
V gene: TRBV5-6
CDR3 DNA: TGTGCCAGCACGGGACTAGCGGGAGGCCAGCCAGATACGCAGTATTTT
CDR3 protein: CASTGLAGGQPDTQYF

J gene: TRBJ1-4
CDR3 length: 13
clone size: -
D gene: -
V gene: TRBV27
CDR3 DNA: TGTGCCAGCAGAGACAGGCCTGATGAAAAACTGTTTTTT
CDR3 protein: CASRDRPDEKLFF

J gene: TRBJ2-1
CDR3 length: 17
clone size: few
D gene: TRBD2
V gene: TRBV27
CDR3 DNA: TGTGCCAGCTCCAGGACTAGCGGGAGCACGTACAGCAATGAGCAGTTCTTC
CDR3 protein: CASSRTSGSTYSNEQFF

J gene: TRBJ2-7
CDR3 length: 16
clone size: -
D gene: TRBD2
V gene: TRBV6-5
CDR3 DNA: TGTGCCAGCAGTTACGAAATGAGCGGGAGCCCTGGGGAGCAGTACTTC
CDR3 protein: CASSYEMSGSPGEQYF

J gene: TRBJ2-7
CDR3 length: 14
clone size: -
D gene: -
V gene: TRBV27
CDR3 DNA: TGTGCCAGCAGCCTCCGGGACACCTCCTACGAGCAGTACTTC
CDR3 protein: CASSLRDTSYEQYF

J gene: TRBJ1-1
CDR3 length: 14
clone size: -
D gene: -
V gene: TRBV6-5
CDR3 DNA: TGTGCCAGCAGGCGGACAGTCATGAACACTGAAGCTTTCTTT
CDR3 protein: CASRRTVMNTEAFF

J gene: TRBJ1-5
CDR3 length: 14
clone size: -
D gene: -
V gene: TRBV6-1
CDR3 DNA: TGTGCCAGCAGACAGGGTAACTCCAATCAGCCCCAGCACTTT
CDR3 protein: CASRQGNSNQPQHF

J gene: TRBJ1-6
CDR3 length: 15
clone size: once
D gene: -
V gene: TRBV6-5
CDR3 DNA: TGTGCCAGCAGGGGGATACAGGGCATACCATCACCCCTCCACTTT
CDR3 protein: CASRGIQGIPSPLHF

J gene: TRBJ2-7
CDR3 length: 15
clone size: -
D gene: -
V gene: TRBV5-1
CDR3 DNA: TGCGCCAGCAGCTTGGAGGGCCAGGGCTCCTACGAGCAGTACTTC
CDR3 protein: CASSLEGQGSYEQYF

J gene: TRBJ2-7
CDR3 length: 15
clone size: -
D gene: -
V gene: TRBV5-4
CDR3 DNA: TGTGCCAGCAGCTCTGATAGAGTCTCGGGCTACGAGCAGTACTTC
CDR3 protein: CASSSDRVSGYEQYF

J gene: TRBJ2-1
CDR3 length: 15
clone size: -
D gene: -
V gene: TRBV28
CDR3 DNA: TGTGCCAGCAGTGAAGGGCGGGTCGACCGCAATGAGCAGTTCTTC
CDR3 protein: CASSEGRVDRNEQFF

J gene: TRBJ1-1
CDR3 length: 15
clone size: once
D gene: TRBD1
V gene: TRBV5-1
CDR3 DNA: TGCGCCAGCAGCTTGGGGACAGGGGTGGGGACTGAAGCTTTCTTT
CDR3 protein: CASSLGTGVGTEAFF

J gene: TRBJ2-3
CDR3 length: 14
clone size: -
D gene: -
V gene: TRBV7-3
CDR3 DNA: TGTGCCAGCAGCTCAGGGTCGGACACAGATACGCAGTATTTT
CDR3 protein: CASSSGSDTDTQYF

J gene: TRBJ2-3
CDR3 length: 14
clone size: once
D gene: TRBD1
V gene: TRBV28
CDR3 DNA: TGTGCCAGCAGCCAGACAGGGGCCACAGATACGCAGTATTTT
CDR3 protein: CASSQTGATDTQYF

J gene: TRBJ1-6
CDR3 length: 17
clone size: -
D gene: TRBD1
V gene: TRBV5-1
CDR3 DNA: TGCGCCAGCAGCTCACCCCCCCCGGGACAGGACAAATCACCCCTCCACTTT
CDR3 protein: CASSSPPPGQDKSPLHF

J gene: TRBJ2-7
CDR3 length: 16
clone size: -
D gene: -
V gene: TRBV27
CDR3 DNA: TGTGCCAGCAGTTTAGGGGGGTCAGGGGGGTCCTACGAGCAGTACTTC
CDR3 protein: CASSLGGSGGSYEQYF

J gene: TRBJ1-4
CDR3 length: 14
clone size: -
D gene: -
V gene: TRBV13
CDR3 DNA: TGTGCCAGCAGCCCTGGACAGAGTAATGAAAAACTGTTTTTT
CDR3 protein: CASSPGQSNEKLFF

J gene: TRBJ2-5
CDR3 length: 12
clone size: -
D gene: TRBD1
V gene: TRBV27
CDR3 DNA: TGTGCCAGCAGGACAGGGCGGGAGACCCAGTACTTC
CDR3 protein: CASRTGRETQYF

J gene: TRBJ2-7
CDR3 length: 14
clone size: -
D gene: TRBD1
V gene: TRBV18
CDR3 DNA: TGTGCCAGCTCACTTGGGACAGGGGGCTACGAGCAGTACTTC
CDR3 protein: CASSLGTGGYEQYF

J gene: TRBJ1-5
CDR3 length: 14
clone size: once
D gene: -
V gene: TRBV19
CDR3 DNA: TGTGCCAGTAGTTTTGGGGAGACCAATCAGCCCCAGCATTTT
CDR3 protein: CASSFGETNQPQHF

J gene: TRBJ2-3
CDR3 length: 15
clone size: -
D gene: -
V gene: TRBV15
CDR3 DNA: TGTGCCACCAGCGGTCGAACAGGCGCCACAGATACGCAGTATTTT
CDR3 protein: CATSGRTGATDTQYF

J gene: TRBJ1-1
CDR3 length: 14
clone size: -
D gene: -
V gene: TRBV6-1
CDR3 DNA: TGTGCCAGCAGTGAAAAGGGCAGGGGAGCTGAAGCTTTCTTT
CDR3 protein: CASSEKGRGAEAFF

J gene: TRBJ2-5
CDR3 length: 16
clone size: -
D gene: -
V gene: TRBV18
CDR3 DNA: TGTGCCAGCTCACCAACAGGGGCGGGGTATAAAGAGACCCAGTACTTC
CDR3 protein: CASSPTGAGYKETQYF

J gene: TRBJ1-2
CDR3 length: 13
clone size: -
D gene: -
V gene: TRBV7-3
CDR3 DNA: TGTGCCAGCAGCTTAAGGGCAGGGATTGGCTACACCTTC
CDR3 protein: CASSLRAGIGYTF

J gene: TRBJ2-2
CDR3 length: 16
clone size: -
D gene: TRBD2
V gene: TRBV5-4
CDR3 DNA: TGTGCCAGCAGCTCAGTTACTAGCGGGGGAACCGGGGAGCTGTTTTTT
CDR3 protein: CASSSVTSGGTGELFF

J gene: TRBJ2-7
CDR3 length: 15
clone size: few
D gene: -
V gene: TRBV6-1
CDR3 DNA: TGTGCCAGCAGTGAATATCAGGGGGGCTCCTACGAGCAGTACTTC
CDR3 protein: CASSEYQGGSYEQYF

J gene: TRBJ2-5
CDR3 length: 15
clone size: -
D gene: -
V gene: TRBV7-3
CDR3 DNA: TGTGCCAGCAGCCTGGGCGCCAGCGGTGGGGAGACCCAGTACTTC
CDR3 protein: CASSLGASGGETQYF

J gene: TRBJ2-3
CDR3 length: 14
clone size: -
D gene: -
V gene: TRBV28
CDR3 DNA: TGTGCCAGCAGTTTGGGGGGGCGCACAGATACGCAGTATTTT
CDR3 protein: CASSLGGRTDTQYF

J gene: TRBJ1-2
CDR3 length: 17
clone size: -
D gene: -
V gene: TRBV5-5
CDR3 DNA: TGTGCCAGCAGCTCGAACCCCTCCATCGCAGCTAACTATGGCTACACCTTC
CDR3 protein: CASSSNPSIAANYGYTF

J gene: TRBJ1-5
CDR3 length: 14
clone size: -
D gene: -
V gene: TRBV18
CDR3 DNA: TGTGCCAGCTCACCGAACAGATCAAACCAGCCCCAGCATTTT
CDR3 protein: CASSPNRSNQPQHF

J gene: TRBJ2-7
CDR3 length: 15
clone size: -
D gene: TRBD2
V gene: TRBV19
CDR3 DNA: TGTGCCAGTAGTATACCCGGCGGGAGTACCTCCGAGCAGTACTTC
CDR3 protein: CASSIPGGSTSEQYF

J gene: TRBJ2-3
CDR3 length: 17
clone size: -
D gene: TRBD2
V gene: TRBV28
CDR3 DNA: TGTGCCAGCAGTTTGGTAGCGGGAGGGCTGTTATCGGATACGCAGTATTTT
CDR3 protein: CASSLVAGGLLSDTQYF

J gene: TRBJ1-3
CDR3 length: 14
clone size: -
D gene: -
V gene: TRBV6-5
CDR3 DNA: TGTGCCAGCAGTTCCTCGTTCGCTGGAAACACCATATATTTT
CDR3 protein: CASSSSFAGNTIYF

J gene: TRBJ2-3
CDR3 length: 13
clone size: -
D gene: -
V gene: TRBV6-5
CDR3 DNA: TGTGCCAGCAGATATTCAGGGGGGGATACGCAGTATTTT
CDR3 protein: CASRYSGGDTQYF

J gene: TRBJ1-2
CDR3 length: 16
clone size: few
D gene: TRBD1
V gene: TRBV6-1
CDR3 DNA: TGTGCCAGCAGTGACCCTGGGACAGGGTCTCCCTATGGCTACACCTTC
CDR3 protein: CASSDPGTGSPYGYTF

J gene: TRBJ2-7
CDR3 length: 15
clone size: -
D gene: TRBD2
V gene: TRBV7-9
CDR3 DNA: TGTGCCAGCAGCTCCCCACTAGCGGGGACCGGCGAGCAGTACTTC
CDR3 protein: CASSSPLAGTGEQYF

J gene: TRBJ2-7
CDR3 length: 14
clone size: once
D gene: -
V gene: TRBV19
CDR3 DNA: TGTGCCAGTAGTATATTTCGAGGGAGGTACGAGCAGTACTTC
CDR3 protein: CASSIFRGRYEQYF

J gene: TRBJ2-1
CDR3 length: 15
clone size: -
D gene: -
V gene: TRBV14
CDR3 DNA: TGTGCCAGCAGCCAGAGGCAGGGTTTCTACAATGAGCAGTTCTTC
CDR3 protein: CASSQRQGFYNEQFF

J gene: TRBJ2-1
CDR3 length: 16
clone size: -
D gene: -
V gene: TRBV19
CDR3 DNA: TGTGCCAGTAGTATAGGTAAGGGACACCCTTACAATGAGCAGTTCTTC
CDR3 protein: CASSIGKGHPYNEQFF

J gene: TRBJ2-1
CDR3 length: 16
clone size: -
D gene: -
V gene: TRBV5-1
CDR3 DNA: TGCGCCAGCAGCCTGGCAGCGGTCGTGGGGGGTAATGAGCAGTTCTTC
CDR3 protein: CASSLAAVVGGNEQFF

J gene: TRBJ2-1
CDR3 length: 20
clone size: -
D gene: TRBD2
V gene: TRBV30
CDR3 DNA: TGTGCCTGGAGCACAGCGATCCTAGCGGGGGCCCCGGACAGATACAATGAGCAGTTCTTC
CDR3 protein: CAWSTAILAGAPDRYNEQFF

J gene: TRBJ2-5
CDR3 length: 14
clone size: -
D gene: TRBD1
V gene: TRBV2
CDR3 DNA: TGTGCCAGCAGCGCAGGACAGGGGCCCGAGACCCAGTACTTC
CDR3 protein: CASSAGQGPETQYF